These 27 T cell receptor beta chains share one sample of origin, sequenced in a study of cytomegalovirus exposure and HLA in healthy donors. Primers included in the PCR were 60 Vbeta and 13 Jbeta primers. Assay: immunoSEQ multiplex PCR; the TCRdb copy retains only in-frame clones and omits some. The sample holds around 140,000 clones, around 72% seen once. The sample taken for sequencing was PBMCs. Receptors originate from a woman between 18 and 29 years old in good health and CMV-seronegative.

This sequence joins TRBV2 and TRBJ2-7; D is undetermined. CDR1 is SNHLY and CDR2 is FYNNEI in the germline V gene. The CDR3 spans 13 residues. V was cut by 7 bases and J by 2 bases, with 12 bases left in between. The CDR3 DNA sequence: TGTGCCAGCATCTCTGCCAGTCCCTACGAGCAGTACTTC. It is translated as CASISASPYEQYF.

J is TRBJ2-3 and V is TRBV7-2; 13 positions match TRBD2. The junction had 7 bases not matched to a gene; V was cut back by 5 bases and J by 5 bases. The CDR3 runs 16 residues. Germline V gene data show CDR1 as SGHTA and CDR2 as FQGNSA. CDR3 sequence: CASSKTSGRAGDTQYF. In nucleotides, the CDR3 is TGTGCCAGCAGCAAAACTAGCGGGAGGGCCGGAGATACGCAGTATTTT. The whole variable domain, filled in from reference TRBV7-2 and TRBJ2-3, reads GAGVSQSPSNKVTEKGKDVELRCDPISGHTALYWYRQSLGQGLEFLIYFQGNSAPDKSGLPSDRFSAERTGGSVSTLTIQRTQQEDSAVYLCASSKTSGRAGDTQYFGPGTRLTVL.

The table lists this clone with a few counts. The chain carries TRBV5-4 and TRBJ2-3; 8 positions match TRBD2. The CDR3 sequence is 16 residues long. The V gene's germline CDR1 is SGHNT and CDR2 YYREEE (reference sequence). The junction had 9 bases not matched to a gene; V was cut back by 2 bases and J by 4 bases. CDR3 loop: CASSFKLAGTSDTQYF. Here the CDR3 DNA reads TGTGCCAGCAGCTTCAAATTAGCGGGGACTTCAGATACGCAGTATTTT.

V gene TRBV30 combines with J gene TRBJ2-2, with D unresolved. The CDR3 is 12 amino acids. Trimming stripped 2 bases from V and 5 bases from J, with 6 bases between. Germline assignment: CDR1 GTSNPN and CDR2 SVGIG (reference sequence). The CDR3 region has the DNA TGTGCCTGGAGTCCTACGACCGGGGAGCTGTTTTTT. As protein: CAWSPTTGELFF.

The rearrangement uses TRBV6-5 and TRBJ1-1; the D gene is possibly TRBD1 (5 bases). The CDR3 runs 15 residues. Trimming took 2 bases from V and 0 from J, leaving 10 bases between them. Germline V gives CDR1 MNHEY, CDR2 SVGAGI. The CDR3 spells CASSYRGWMNTEAFF. DNA for the CDR3: TGTGCCAGCAGTTACCGGGGGTGGATGAACACTGAAGCTTTCTTT.

This chain uses TRBV27 with TRBJ2-1; possible D gene TRBD2, 7 bases. Germline loops: CDR1 MNHEY, CDR2 SMNVEV (reference sequence). V lost 8 bases and J 4 bases, leaving 9 bases between the germline ends. The length of the CDR3 is 12 residues. The CDR3 loop reads CASGRGYNEQFF. The CDR3 DNA reads TGTGCCAGCGGGAGGGGGTACAATGAGCAGTTCTTC.

This clone was seen just once. The chain carries TRBV2 and TRBJ1-2, with D perhaps TRBD1 (6 bases). The V and J ends lost 4 bases and 4 bases respectively, with 13 bases between them. CDR1 is SNHLY and CDR2 is FYNNEI in the germline V gene. The length of the CDR3 is 14 residues. CDR3 in DNA: TGTGCCAGCAGTGGACAGGAAAACTTCTATGGCTACACCTTC. Translated: CASSGQENFYGYTF.

The chain links TRBV15 to TRBJ1-2; possibly TRBD1 for D (5 bases). Germline V gene data show CDR1 as LNHNV and CDR2 as YYDKDF (reference sequence). The CDR3 has 15 residues. The V end was cut by 0 bases, the J end by 8 bases, with 16 bases between. CDR3 nucleotides: TGTGCCACCAGCAGAGAACGGGCCCGGGCAGGGGGCTACACCTTC. Translated, it gives CATSRERARAGGYTF.

On this clone itself: Germline is not matched at one junction end, which may reflect a read error. The rearrangement links TRBV2 to TRBJ1-1, with a tentative D call TRBD1 (5 bases). The CDR3 runs to 17 residues. Germline CDR1 is SNHLY and CDR2 is FYNNEI. CDR3 sequence reads: CDSTYWGGATSNTEAFF. The CDR3 bases are TGTGACAGCACCTATTGGGGAGGGGCGACGTCTAACACTGAAGCTTTCTTT.

V gene TRBV19 combines with J gene TRBJ2-7; 13 nucleotides match TRBD2. From germline, CDR1 is LNHDA and CDR2 SQIVND (reference sequence). Losses at the gene ends were 5 bases for V and 7 bases for J; bases not matched to a gene: 20. The CDR3 runs to 19 residues. CDR3 bases: TGTGCCAGTAGTCAAACGCTCCTTCGGACTAGCGGGAGAGTTTTAGAGCAGTACTTC. As protein: CASSQTLLRTSGRVLEQYF. The full variable domain, in which reference TRBV19 and TRBJ2-7 provide the parts outside the CDR3, is DGGITQSPKYLFRKEGQNVTLSCEQNLNHDAMYWYRQDPGQGLRLIYYSQIVNDFQKGDIAEGYSVSREKKESFPLTVTSAQKNPTAFYLCASSQTLLRTSGRVLEQYFGPGTRLTVT.

The V gene is TRBV6-5, the J gene TRBJ2-7; 7 bases are a match to TRBD1. CDR1 and CDR2 from the germline V gene are MNHEY and SVGAGI. Losses at the gene ends were 8 bases for V and 4 bases for J; bases not matched to a gene: 8. CDR3 size: 13 residues. CDR3 protein: CASCTTGTYEQYF. The CDR3, as DNA: TGTGCCAGCTGCACGACAGGGACATACGAGCAGTACTTC.

J is TRBJ2-3 and V is TRBV4-1, with 11 positions matching TRBD2. Germline values: CDR1 MGHRA, CDR2 YSYEKL. This CDR3 is 18 amino acids long. Trimming took 1 base from V and 6 from J; bases not matched to a gene: 12. CDR3 nucleotides: TGCGCCAGCAGCCAAGGGGAGACTAGCGGGGAATTTTGGGATACGCAGTATTTT. It encodes CASSQGETSGEFWDTQYF.

The V gene is TRBV27, the J gene TRBJ2-1; perhaps TRBD2 as D (6 bases). The V end lost 2 bases, the J end lost 10 bases, and 9 bases lay between the germline ends. Germline V gene data show CDR1 as MNHEY and CDR2 as SMNVEV (reference sequence). The CDR3 spans 12 residues. CDR3 nucleotides: TGTGCCAGCAGTTTAGGAGGACTAGAGCAGTTCTTC. It yields the protein CASSLGGLEQFF.

The gene calls are TRBV7-2 and TRBJ2-3; a possible D gene is TRBD2 (6 bases). The V gene lost 0 bases and the J gene lost 2 bases, with 18 bases spanning the gap. The CDR3 contains 18 residues. Looked up from germline, CDR1 is SGHTA and CDR2 is FQGNSA. CDR3 amino acids: CASSLAHFRRGPTDTQYF. CDR3 in DNA: TGTGCCAGCAGCTTAGCGCATTTCCGGCGGGGCCCCACAGATACGCAGTATTTT.

This clone was found once. V gene TRBV5-1 combines with J gene TRBJ2-7; D may be TRBD2 (6 bases). Germline lookup yields CDR1 SGHRS and CDR2 YFSETQ. The V end was cut by 4 bases, the J end by 3 bases, with 11 bases between. This CDR3 contains 13 residues. For the CDR3, the DNA is TGCGCCAGCAGCCGGGGGTCGGACTACGAGCAGTACTTC. It encodes CASSRGSDYEQYF.

The CDR3 nucleotides are TGTGCCAGCAGCAAAGCCCCCGCGACTCCCAATGAGCAGTTCTTC. Translating gives CASSKAPATPNEQFF. V and J are TRBV21-1 and TRBJ2-1; the D segment call TRBD2 is taken from the table without a DNA check. TRBV21-1 is labeled a pseudogene. CDR3 length equals 15 residues.

The V call is TRBV18, the J call TRBJ1-4; D ambiguous. Between the trimmed V and J ends, which lost 2 bases and 7 bases, there was a span of 11 bases. The germline CDR1 and CDR2 sequences are KGHSH and LQKENI. The CDR3 consists of 14 residues. The CDR3 nucleotides read TGTGCCAGCTCACCAGAGTATAGTGGTGAAAAACTGTTTTTT. Translated, it gives CASSPEYSGEKLFF.

This sequence joins TRBV5-1 and TRBJ2-7; 8 bases fit TRBD1. The CDR3 runs 14 residues. Trimming removed 5 bases from V and 5 bases from J; junction bases left unmatched: 9. Germline values: CDR1 SGHRS, CDR2 YFSETQ. For the CDR3, the DNA is TGCGCCAGCAGGGCTGACAGGGGCGACAACGAGCAGTACTTC. Protein sequence: CASRADRGDNEQYF. Complete variable domain (other parts from reference TRBV5-1 and TRBJ2-7): KAGVTQTPRYLIKTRGQQVTLSCSPISGHRSVSWYQQTPGQGLQFLFEYFSETQRNKGNFPGRFSGRQFSNSRSEMNVSTLELGDSALYLCASRADRGDNEQYFGPGTRLTVT.

The chain joins TRBV19 to TRBJ1-2, with 8 bases lining up with TRBD1. Germline V CDR1 and CDR2: LNHDA, SQIVND (reference sequence). The CDR3 has 16 residues. The V gene end was trimmed by 7 bases and the J gene end by 4 bases; junction bases not matched to a gene: 14. CDR3 residues: CASTTTGVGLSYGYTF. DNA of the CDR3: TGTGCCAGTACTACGACAGGGGTCGGTCTTAGCTATGGCTACACCTTC.

V is TRBV6-5 and J is TRBJ2-1; D perhaps matches TRBD1 (6 bases). Germline V CDR1 and CDR2: MNHEY, SVGAGI. V lost 4 bases and J 5 bases, leaving 15 bases between the germline ends. The CDR3 length is 15 residues. The CDR3 DNA follows: TGTGCCAGCAGTTTCCGGACCGGGACAAACAATGAGCAGTTCTTC. Translation gives CASSFRTGTNNEQFF.

The V call is TRBV19, the J call TRBJ2-7, with TRBD1 matching 8 bases. With V trimmed by 3 bases and J by 2 bases, 3 bases remained unmatched. The CDR3 totals 14 residues. The germline CDR1 and CDR2 sequences are LNHDA and SQIVND (reference sequence). This CDR3 reads CASSIRQGTYEQYF. DNA of the CDR3: TGTGCCAGTAGTATTAGACAGGGGACCTACGAGCAGTACTTC.

The chain uses TRBV11-2 and TRBJ2-3; 11 bases match TRBD2. V lost 4 bases and J lost 13; bases outside the gene matches: 7. Germline V lookup: CDR1 SGHAT, CDR2 FQNNGV. The CDR3 runs 13 residues. CDR3 nucleotide sequence: TGTGCCAGCAGCTCCAGGACTAGCGGGCCGGAGTATTTT. This gives the protein CASSSRTSGPEYF. The full variable domain, in which reference TRBV11-2 and TRBJ2-3 provide the parts outside the CDR3, is EAGVAQSPRYKIIEKRQSVAFWCNPISGHATLYWYQQILGQGPKLLIQFQNNGVVDDSQLPKDRFSAERLKGVDSTLKIQPAKLEDSAVYLCASSSRTSGPEYFGPGTRLTVL.

This sequence joins TRBV27 and TRBJ2-1; 8 bases agree with TRBD2. After removal of 6 bases from V and 8 bases from J, the junction contained 6 bases not matched to a gene. CDR3 length: 13 amino acids. Per the germline V gene, CDR1 is MNHEY and CDR2 is SMNVEV (reference sequence). The CDR3 nucleotides read TGTGCCAGCAGCGGGGGGGTTCGGGATGAGCAGTTCTTC. Residues: CASSGGVRDEQFF.

A single count supports this clone. The chain has TRBV7-6 and TRBJ2-1; a possible D gene is TRBD2 (6 bases). This CDR3 has 16 residues. Germline V gene data show CDR1 as SGHVS and CDR2 as FNYEAQ. V lost 1 base, J lost 10 bases, and 20 bases lay in between. The CDR3 region has the DNA TGTGCCAGCAGCTTAGTCGCTAGCGTATTGCTCGGAGAGCAGTTCTTC. It translates to CASSLVASVLLGEQFF.

The CDR3 loop reads CAWSTGRQPQHF. The DNA of the CDR3 is TGTGCCTGGAGTACAGGGCGTCAGCCCCAGCATTTT. The genes are TRBV30 and TRBJ1-5; a possible D gene is TRBD1 (6 bases). From germline, CDR1 is GTSNPN and CDR2 SVGIG (reference sequence). Deletions cut 2 bases from V and 6 bases from J, with 8 bases between. The CDR3 is 12 amino acids.

The genes are TRBV30 and TRBJ1-1, with D possibly being TRBD1 (5 bases). Looked up from germline, CDR1 is GTSNPN and CDR2 is SVGIG (reference sequence). CDR3 size: 14 residues. V was trimmed by 2 bases and J by 4 bases, leaving 14 bases between them. CDR3 sequence (DNA): TGTGCCTGGAGTCTGGCGGGGGGGGTCACTGAAGCTTTCTTT. Its protein is CAWSLAGGVTEAFF.

J is TRBJ1-2 and V is TRBV27; TRBD1 agrees at 10 bases. This CDR3 has 15 amino acids. The germline CDR1 and CDR2 sequences are MNHEY and SMNVEV (reference sequence). The V segment lost 8 bases and the J segment 4 bases; nucleotides outside the gene matches: 10. CDR3 amino acids: CASRGQGVVSYGYTF. The CDR3 coding sequence is TGTGCCAGCCGCGGACAGGGGGTTGTTAGCTATGGCTACACCTTC.